This is a list of T cell receptor beta chains from one sample in a study of T-cell memory formation after mild COVID-19. TCRdb called the 5' RACE reads again in MiXCR, with one record for every CDR3 protein. The sample yields roughly 280,000 distinct CDR3 sequences, roughly 16% seen once. Sequences were obtained from PBMCs or a T cell subset sorted from them (not recorded which). These receptors were taken from a man aged 18-30 years who had mild COVID-19 (a few samples of this study predate the infection). Cell type and time point are not known. CDR3s include the opening cysteine and the closing phenylalanine or tryptophan. The D gene is left open where the match is weak. The size field is filled for only some rows; it gives once, few, many or a size class.

clone_size: few
j_call: TRBJ2-7
cdr3_length: 14
v_call: TRBV5-1
d_call: TRBD2
cdr3_nt: TGCGCCAGCAGCCCGGCCGGGGGGGCGTACGAGCAGTACTTC
cdr3_aa: CASSPAGGAYEQYF

clone_size: -
j_call: TRBJ2-1
cdr3_length: 13
v_call: TRBV6-1
d_call: -
cdr3_nt: TGTGCCAGCAGTGGCTCGGCCTACAATGAGCAGTTCTTC
cdr3_aa: CASSGSAYNEQFF

clone_size: -
j_call: TRBJ1-2
cdr3_length: 16
v_call: TRBV20-1
d_call: -
cdr3_nt: TGCAGTGCCAGTCCAGACTACAGGGCTCCTAACTATGGCTACACCTTC
cdr3_aa: CSASPDYRAPNYGYTF

clone_size: -
j_call: TRBJ2-3
cdr3_length: 15
v_call: TRBV27
d_call: -
cdr3_nt: TGTGCCAGCAGTTTTCGATTCTCTAGCACAGATACGCAGTATTTT
cdr3_aa: CASSFRFSSTDTQYF

clone_size: -
j_call: TRBJ1-1
cdr3_length: 14
v_call: TRBV18
d_call: TRBD1
cdr3_nt: TGTGCCAGCTCACCAAGGGGGCAAGGCACTGAAGCTTTCTTT
cdr3_aa: CASSPRGQGTEAFF

clone_size: many
j_call: TRBJ2-1
cdr3_length: 13
v_call: TRBV5-1
d_call: TRBD1
cdr3_nt: TGCGCCAGCAGCTCCGGGACAGACAATGAGCAGTTCTTC
cdr3_aa: CASSSGTDNEQFF

clone_size: few
j_call: TRBJ2-3
cdr3_length: 16
v_call: TRBV4-3
d_call: -
cdr3_nt: TGCGCCAGCAGCCAGGGCGGGGCGGCAGGTTTTGATACGCAGTATTTT
cdr3_aa: CASSQGGAAGFDTQYF

clone_size: -
j_call: TRBJ2-7
cdr3_length: 15
v_call: TRBV5-1
d_call: -
cdr3_nt: TGCGCCAGCAGCCCAGCCGGGTTCCCCTCCTACGAGCAGTACTTC
cdr3_aa: CASSPAGFPSYEQYF

clone_size: few
j_call: TRBJ2-5
cdr3_length: 13
v_call: TRBV7-9
d_call: TRBD2
cdr3_nt: TGTGCCAGCAGCATTAGCGGGGGAGAGACCCAGTACTTC
cdr3_aa: CASSISGGETQYF

clone_size: few
j_call: TRBJ2-1
cdr3_length: 15
v_call: TRBV7-9
d_call: TRBD2
cdr3_nt: TGTGCCAGCAGCCACCGACTAGCGGGGCCGTATGAGCAGTTCTTC
cdr3_aa: CASSHRLAGPYEQFF

clone_size: -
j_call: TRBJ1-5
cdr3_length: 15
v_call: TRBV7-2
d_call: TRBD1
cdr3_nt: TGTGCCAGCAGCCCGACCGGACAGGGAGGGCAGCCCCAGCATTTT
cdr3_aa: CASSPTGQGGQPQHF

clone_size: -
j_call: TRBJ2-7
cdr3_length: 15
v_call: TRBV20-1
d_call: TRBD1
cdr3_nt: TGCAGTGCCGACCTTCGGACAGGGCCACGTTACGAGCAGTACTTC
cdr3_aa: CSADLRTGPRYEQYF

clone_size: -
j_call: TRBJ1-1
cdr3_length: 14
v_call: TRBV6-2/TRBV6-3
d_call: -
cdr3_nt: TGTGCCAGCAGTTACCGAAAAATGAACACTGAAGCTTTCTTT
cdr3_aa: CASSYRKMNTEAFF

clone_size: -
j_call: TRBJ1-2
cdr3_length: 13
v_call: TRBV29-1
d_call: -
cdr3_nt: TGCAGCGTTGATCGAAGGGGGAACTATGGCTACACCTTC
cdr3_aa: CSVDRRGNYGYTF

clone_size: few
j_call: TRBJ2-2
cdr3_length: 14
v_call: TRBV7-2
d_call: -
cdr3_nt: TGTGCCAGCAGCTTAGGCGGGAAGGCCGGGGAGCTGTTTTTT
cdr3_aa: CASSLGGKAGELFF

clone_size: few
j_call: TRBJ2-5
cdr3_length: 14
v_call: TRBV15
d_call: -
cdr3_nt: TGTGCCACCAGTCGACCGTTAGGCCAAGAGACCCAGTACTTC
cdr3_aa: CATSRPLGQETQYF

clone_size: -
j_call: TRBJ1-5
cdr3_length: 15
v_call: TRBV4-2
d_call: -
cdr3_nt: TGTGCCAGCAGCCAATTGGGACGGAGCAATCAGCCCCAGCATTTT
cdr3_aa: CASSQLGRSNQPQHF

clone_size: few
j_call: TRBJ1-5
cdr3_length: 19
v_call: TRBV30
d_call: -
cdr3_nt: TGTGCCTGGAGTCCGGGACACAAAGATAGGGCCTATAGCAATCAGCCCCAGCATTTT
cdr3_aa: CAWSPGHKDRAYSNQPQHF

clone_size: few
j_call: TRBJ1-2
cdr3_length: 15
v_call: TRBV4-3
d_call: TRBD1
cdr3_nt: TGCGCCAGCAGCCCGTCTCCGGGACAGGTCTATGGCTACACCTTC
cdr3_aa: CASSPSPGQVYGYTF

clone_size: few
j_call: TRBJ2-4
cdr3_length: 17
v_call: TRBV7-9
d_call: -
cdr3_nt: TGTGCCAGCAGCTCCGCCCAAGCGGGCGGGCCCTGGAACATTCAGTACTTC
cdr3_aa: CASSSAQAGGPWNIQYF

clone_size: few
j_call: TRBJ2-2
cdr3_length: 15
v_call: TRBV3-1
d_call: TRBD1
cdr3_nt: TGTGCCAGCAGACTGGGACAGGGGAACACCGGGGAGCTGTTTTTT
cdr3_aa: CASRLGQGNTGELFF

clone_size: -
j_call: TRBJ2-7
cdr3_length: 13
v_call: TRBV27
d_call: -
cdr3_nt: TGTGCCAGCAGTCCGATGGGGGTTCGAGAGCAGTACTTC
cdr3_aa: CASSPMGVREQYF

clone_size: -
j_call: TRBJ1-1
cdr3_length: 14
v_call: TRBV7-9
d_call: -
cdr3_nt: TGTGCCAGCAGCCCGATCTGGGTGGGCACTGAAGCTTTCTTT
cdr3_aa: CASSPIWVGTEAFF

clone_size: few
j_call: TRBJ2-7
cdr3_length: 15
v_call: TRBV20-1
d_call: TRBD1
cdr3_nt: TGCAGTGCTAGAGACAGGACAGGAAACTCCTACGAGCAGTACTTC
cdr3_aa: CSARDRTGNSYEQYF

clone_size: few
j_call: TRBJ2-1
cdr3_length: 16
v_call: TRBV4-3
d_call: -
cdr3_nt: TGCGCCAGCAGCCCCCGACTCACCATCGTCTACAATGAGCAGTTCTTC
cdr3_aa: CASSPRLTIVYNEQFF

clone_size: -
j_call: TRBJ2-7
cdr3_length: 15
v_call: TRBV5-1
d_call: TRBD1
cdr3_nt: TGCGCCAGCAGCTTGGGGGACAGGACTCTCTACGAGCAGTACTTC
cdr3_aa: CASSLGDRTLYEQYF

clone_size: -
j_call: TRBJ1-1
cdr3_length: 15
v_call: TRBV11-2
d_call: TRBD1
cdr3_nt: TGTGCCAGCAGCGGACTCATCCGGACAGGAACTGAAGCTTTCTTT
cdr3_aa: CASSGLIRTGTEAFF

clone_size: -
j_call: TRBJ1-4
cdr3_length: 14
v_call: TRBV7-2
d_call: -
cdr3_nt: TGTGCCAGCAGCTTAGGAAGGGCTAATGAAAAACTGTTTTTT
cdr3_aa: CASSLGRANEKLFF

clone_size: -
j_call: TRBJ2-7
cdr3_length: 14
v_call: TRBV7-2
d_call: -
cdr3_nt: TGTGCCAGCAGCCCCAGGGTAGGGTCCTACGAGCAGTACTTC
cdr3_aa: CASSPRVGSYEQYF

clone_size: -
j_call: TRBJ1-1
cdr3_length: 22
v_call: TRBV23-1
d_call: TRBD1
cdr3_nt: TGCGCCAGCAGTCAGTGGGGGAAGACAGGGCGAAGAGAAGTCTTCTTGAACACTGAAGCTTTCTTT
cdr3_aa: CASSQWGKTGRREVFLNTEAFF

clone_size: -
j_call: TRBJ1-6
cdr3_length: 15
v_call: TRBV3-1
d_call: -
cdr3_nt: TGTGCCAGCAGGCCAACAGGGCTCGTAACCTCACCCCTCCACTTT
cdr3_aa: CASRPTGLVTSPLHF

clone_size: -
j_call: TRBJ2-1
cdr3_length: 17
v_call: TRBV4-1
d_call: TRBD1
cdr3_nt: TGCGCCAGCAGCTATCGGGACAGGAACGATCCCTACAATGAGCAGTTCTTC
cdr3_aa: CASSYRDRNDPYNEQFF

clone_size: -
j_call: TRBJ2-1
cdr3_length: 14
v_call: TRBV5-1
d_call: TRBD2
cdr3_nt: TGCGCCAGCAGCCGGACTAGCGGGGGCTATGAGCAGTTCTTC
cdr3_aa: CASSRTSGGYEQFF

clone_size: -
j_call: TRBJ1-2
cdr3_length: 15
v_call: TRBV11-2
d_call: TRBD1
cdr3_nt: TGTGCCAGCAGCTTAGATACAAGGGGGCGAGAGGGCTACACCTTC
cdr3_aa: CASSLDTRGREGYTF

clone_size: -
j_call: TRBJ1-1
cdr3_length: 13
v_call: TRBV6-1
d_call: TRBD1
cdr3_nt: TGTGCCAGCAGTAATGACAGGGTGTCTGAAGCTTTCTTT
cdr3_aa: CASSNDRVSEAFF

clone_size: -
j_call: TRBJ2-6
cdr3_length: 20
v_call: TRBV28
d_call: -
cdr3_nt: TGTGCCAGCAGTCTAGATCCCGTGGGGGCCCTCAATTCTGGGGCCAACGTCCTGACTTTC
cdr3_aa: CASSLDPVGALNSGANVLTF

clone_size: few
j_call: TRBJ2-5
cdr3_length: 16
v_call: TRBV20-1
d_call: -
cdr3_nt: TGCAGTGCTAGAGATAGTGCAGGGAGGTACCAAGAGACCCAGTACTTC
cdr3_aa: CSARDSAGRYQETQYF

clone_size: -
j_call: TRBJ2-5
cdr3_length: 15
v_call: TRBV6-1
d_call: TRBD1
cdr3_nt: TGTGCCAGCAGTGACTTCCACAGGGGTATTAAGACCCAGTACTTC
cdr3_aa: CASSDFHRGIKTQYF

clone_size: few
j_call: TRBJ2-7
cdr3_length: 16
v_call: TRBV7-2
d_call: -
cdr3_nt: TGTGCCAGCAGCTTGATTACCGGGACAATCTATAACGAGCAGTACTTC
cdr3_aa: CASSLITGTIYNEQYF

clone_size: -
j_call: TRBJ1-2
cdr3_length: 15
v_call: TRBV7-2
d_call: TRBD1
cdr3_nt: TGTGCCACAGCAGCACGGGGGGGACAGAACTATGGCTACACCTTC
cdr3_aa: CATAARGGQNYGYTF

clone_size: few
j_call: TRBJ2-1
cdr3_length: 15
v_call: TRBV11-2
d_call: TRBD2
cdr3_nt: TGTGCCAGCAGCTTAGCAGCGGGGGTCTACAATGAGCAGTTCTTC
cdr3_aa: CASSLAAGVYNEQFF

clone_size: -
j_call: TRBJ2-7
cdr3_length: 14
v_call: TRBV6-1
d_call: -
cdr3_nt: TGTGCCAGCAGTGACAGGGGTAAGGCCTACGAGCAGTACTTC
cdr3_aa: CASSDRGKAYEQYF